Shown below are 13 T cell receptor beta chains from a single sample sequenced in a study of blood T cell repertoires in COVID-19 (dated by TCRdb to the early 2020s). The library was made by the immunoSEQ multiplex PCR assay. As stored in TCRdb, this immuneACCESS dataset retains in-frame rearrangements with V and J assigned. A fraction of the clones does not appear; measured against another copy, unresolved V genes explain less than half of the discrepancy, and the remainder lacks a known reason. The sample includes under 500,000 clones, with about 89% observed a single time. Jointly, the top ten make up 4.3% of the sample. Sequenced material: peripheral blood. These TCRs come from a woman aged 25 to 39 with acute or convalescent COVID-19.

Here the CDR3 reads CSARRADGYTF. DNA of the CDR3: TGCAGTGCCCGGAGGGCGGATGGCTACACCTTC. The J gene is TRBJ1-2, the V gene TRBV20-1; D remains ambiguous. Trimming pared 6 bases from V and 6 bases from J, leaving 11 bases between. The CDR3 totals 11 residues. The germline gives CDR1 DFQATT, CDR2 SNEGSKA (reference sequence).

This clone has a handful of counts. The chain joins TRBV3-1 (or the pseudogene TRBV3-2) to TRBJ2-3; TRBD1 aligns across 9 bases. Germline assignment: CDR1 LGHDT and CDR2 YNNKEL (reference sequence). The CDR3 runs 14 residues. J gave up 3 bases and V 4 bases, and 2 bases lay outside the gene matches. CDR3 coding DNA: TGTGCCAGCAGCCCCGGACAGGGGACAGATACGCAGTATTTT. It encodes CASSPGQGTDTQYF.

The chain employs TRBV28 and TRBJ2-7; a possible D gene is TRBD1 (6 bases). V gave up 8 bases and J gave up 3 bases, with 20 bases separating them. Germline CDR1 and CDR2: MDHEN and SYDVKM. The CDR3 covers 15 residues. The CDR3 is CASSRAGQGIYEQYF. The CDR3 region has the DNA TGTGCCAGCTCCCGGGCCGGGCAGGGGATCTACGAGCAGTACTTC. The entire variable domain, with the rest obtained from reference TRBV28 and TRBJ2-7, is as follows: DVKVTQSSRYLVKRTGEKVFLECVQDMDHENMFWYRQDPGLGLRLIYFSYDVKMKEKGDIPEGYSVSREKKERFSLILESASTNQTSMYLCASSRAGQGIYEQYFGPGTRLTVT.

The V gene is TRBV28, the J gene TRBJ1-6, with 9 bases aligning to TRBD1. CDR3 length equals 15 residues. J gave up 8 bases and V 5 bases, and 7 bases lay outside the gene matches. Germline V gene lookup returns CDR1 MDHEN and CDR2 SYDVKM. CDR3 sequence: CASSHRGLGYSPLHF. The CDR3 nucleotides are TGTGCCAGCAGTCACAGGGGGCTAGGATATTCACCCCTCCACTTT.

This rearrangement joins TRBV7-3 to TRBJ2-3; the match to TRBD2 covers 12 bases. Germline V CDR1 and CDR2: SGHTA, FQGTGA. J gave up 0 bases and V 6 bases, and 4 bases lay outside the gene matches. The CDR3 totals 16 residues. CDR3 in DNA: TGTGCCAGCAGTTCAGGACTAGCGGGGAGCACAGATACGCAGTATTTT. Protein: CASSSGLAGSTDTQYF. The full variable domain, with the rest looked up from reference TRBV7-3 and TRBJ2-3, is GAGVSQTPSNKVTEKGKYVELRCDPISGHTALYWYRQSLGQGPEFLIYFQGTGAADDSGLPNDRFFAVRPEGSVSTLKIQRTERGDSAVYLCASSSGLAGSTDTQYFGPGTRLTVL.

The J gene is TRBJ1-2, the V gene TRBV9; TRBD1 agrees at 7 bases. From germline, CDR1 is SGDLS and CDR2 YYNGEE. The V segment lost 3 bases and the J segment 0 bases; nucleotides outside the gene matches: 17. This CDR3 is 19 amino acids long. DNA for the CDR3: TGTGCCAGCAGCGATACGCACAACGTGCAGGGGGAAGCTAACTATGGCTACACCTTC. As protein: CASSDTHNVQGEANYGYTF.

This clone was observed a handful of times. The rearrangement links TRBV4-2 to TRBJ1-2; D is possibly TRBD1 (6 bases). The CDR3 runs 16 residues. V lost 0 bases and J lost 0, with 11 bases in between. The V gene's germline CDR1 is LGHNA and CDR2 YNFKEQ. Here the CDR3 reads CASSQDSGTTNYGYTF. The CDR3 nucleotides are TGTGCCAGCAGCCAAGACTCCGGGACAACTAACTATGGCTACACCTTC.

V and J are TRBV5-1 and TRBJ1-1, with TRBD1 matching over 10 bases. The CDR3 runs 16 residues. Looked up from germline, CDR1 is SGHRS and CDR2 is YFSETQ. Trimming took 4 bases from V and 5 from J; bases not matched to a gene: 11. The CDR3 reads CASSPGRQGAWTEAFF. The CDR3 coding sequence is TGCGCCAGCAGCCCTGGGCGACAGGGGGCCTGGACTGAAGCTTTCTTT.

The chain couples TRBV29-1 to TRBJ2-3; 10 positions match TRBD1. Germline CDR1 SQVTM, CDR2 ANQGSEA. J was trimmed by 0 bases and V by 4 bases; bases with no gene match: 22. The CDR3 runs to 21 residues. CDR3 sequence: CSVVVEQAQGGTGDSTDTQYF. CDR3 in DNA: TGCAGCGTTGTGGTCGAACAAGCCCAGGGGGGGACAGGGGATAGCACAGATACGCAGTATTTT.

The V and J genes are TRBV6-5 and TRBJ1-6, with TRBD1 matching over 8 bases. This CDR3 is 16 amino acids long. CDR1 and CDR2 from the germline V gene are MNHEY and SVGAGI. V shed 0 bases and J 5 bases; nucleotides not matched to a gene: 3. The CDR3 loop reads CASSYSETGDNSPLHF. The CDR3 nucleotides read TGTGCCAGCAGTTACTCGGAGACAGGGGATAATTCACCCCTCCACTTT.

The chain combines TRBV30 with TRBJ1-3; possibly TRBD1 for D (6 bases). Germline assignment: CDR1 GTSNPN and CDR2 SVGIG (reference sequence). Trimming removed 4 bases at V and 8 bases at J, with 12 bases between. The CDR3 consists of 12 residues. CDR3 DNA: TGTGCCTGGACACAGGGACGTCACACCATATATTTT. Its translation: CAWTQGRHTIYF.

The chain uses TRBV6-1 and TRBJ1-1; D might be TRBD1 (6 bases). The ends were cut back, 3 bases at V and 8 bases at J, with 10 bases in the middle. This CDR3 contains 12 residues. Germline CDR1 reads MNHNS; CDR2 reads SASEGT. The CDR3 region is CASSDPGQEAFF. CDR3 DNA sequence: TGTGCCAGCAGTGACCCGGGACAAGAAGCTTTCTTT.

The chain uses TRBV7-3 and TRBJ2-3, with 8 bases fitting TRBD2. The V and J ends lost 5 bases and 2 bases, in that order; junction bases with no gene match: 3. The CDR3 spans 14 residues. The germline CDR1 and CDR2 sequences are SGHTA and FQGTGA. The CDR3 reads CASSKRGSTDTQYF. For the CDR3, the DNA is TGTGCCAGCAGCAAGCGGGGGTCCACAGATACGCAGTATTTT.